This T cell receptor (beta chain) was obtained from a study of neurological immune-mediated disorders. Points from the study as a whole: In HTLV-1-associated myelopathy, TCR clonal expansion was greatest, whereas multiple sclerosis had the least, falling below healthy controls. No sharing of CDR3 amino acid sequences was observed among expanded clones across subjects, suggesting private repertoires in all groups.

Germline V CDR1 and CDR2: SQVTM, ANQGSEA. The CDR3 covers 12 residues. V lost 4 bases to trimming and J lost 7 bases; unmatched junction nucleotides: 6. This clonotype is medium-sized within its sample. Its target is unknown. The method for making cDNA was 5'RACE, and it used 10-nucleotide random UMIs. TCRdb re-derived calls from the 5' RACE reads in MiXCR, one entry per CDR3 protein. Of approximately 38,000 distinct CDR3 sequences listed, 2% to 3% are singletons. The starting material, 2 million PBMCs stored at -80 C, gave rise to the unsorted libraries. The genes are TRBV29-1 and TRBJ1-1; 7 nucleotides agree with TRBD1. The TCR sequence derives from a man aged 50 or older with multiple sclerosis. Material for sequencing was PBMCs. The DNA for the CDR3 is TGCAGCGTTGGACAGGGACACGGTGAAGCTTTCTTT. Translation: CSVGQGHGEAFF.